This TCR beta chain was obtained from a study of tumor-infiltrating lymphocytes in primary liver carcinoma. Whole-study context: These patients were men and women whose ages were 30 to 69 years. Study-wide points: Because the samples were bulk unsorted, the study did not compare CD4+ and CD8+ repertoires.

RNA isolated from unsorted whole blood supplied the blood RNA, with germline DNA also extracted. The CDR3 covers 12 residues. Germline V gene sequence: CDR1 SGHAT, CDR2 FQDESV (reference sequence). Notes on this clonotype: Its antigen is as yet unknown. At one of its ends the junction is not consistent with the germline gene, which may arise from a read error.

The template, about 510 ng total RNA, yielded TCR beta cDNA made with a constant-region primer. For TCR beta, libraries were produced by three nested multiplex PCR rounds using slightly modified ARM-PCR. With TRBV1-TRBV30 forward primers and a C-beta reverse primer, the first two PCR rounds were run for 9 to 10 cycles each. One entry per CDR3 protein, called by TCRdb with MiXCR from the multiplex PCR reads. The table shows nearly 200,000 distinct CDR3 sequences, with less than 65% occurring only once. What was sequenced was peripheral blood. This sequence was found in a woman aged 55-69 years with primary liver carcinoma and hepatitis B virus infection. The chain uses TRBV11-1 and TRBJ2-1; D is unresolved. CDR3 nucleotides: TGTTCCAGCAGCTTAAGCCGCTATGAGCAGTTCTTC. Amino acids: CSSSLSRYEQFF.